The present T cell receptor beta chain was sequenced within a study of T cell responses to AZD1222 COVID-19 vaccine. CDR3 length equals 14 residues. Trimming removed 3 bases from V and 3 bases from J, with 9 bases in between. The germline CDR1 and CDR2 sequences are SGHTA and FQGNSA. General study points: The peak T cell response came first, and repertoires were sampled only after it.

Worth noting for this clone: Antigen: not known.

Produced via immunoSEQ multiplex PCR; TCRdb's table is partial and in-frame only. Found here are around 120,000 clones, around nine tenths of them singletons; the top ten hold roughly 7%. The TCR comes from an adult who received the AZD1222 COVID-19 vaccine. Sequenced here: peripheral blood, sampled 28 days after the second AZD1222 dose. The chain is built from TRBV7-2 and TRBJ1-5; D remains unclear. The CDR3, as DNA: TGTGCCAGCAGCTTTGGGGTGGACAATCAGCCCCAGCATTTT. Its protein product is CASSFGVDNQPQHF.